The clone carrying this TCR beta chain appeared a single time. The data derive from a study of T cell responses to AZD1222 COVID-19 vaccine. Here immunoSEQ multiplex PCR was the method, and the copy in TCRdb shows in-frame clones only, minus some. The sample holds 150,000 or so clones, 93% seen once. This CDR3 contains 11 residues. The V gene's germline CDR1 is MDHEN and CDR2 SYDVKM. V lost 8 bases to trimming and J lost 7 bases, with 11 bases between them. The sample consisted of peripheral blood, taken on day 0 of AZD1222 vaccination. The rearrangement joins TRBV28 to TRBJ1-2, with D possibly TRBD1 on 5 matching bases. The origin of this receptor is an adult in good health. CDR3 region: CASDSFGGYTF. CDR3 DNA sequence: TGTGCCAGCGACAGTTTCGGTGGCTACACCTTC.